This TCR beta chain is drawn from a study of blood T cell repertoires in COVID-19. About the study: There were acute and convalescent COVID-19 samples, and they came from the United States, Italy and Spain. Nucleic acid was either cDNA or gDNA, and it came from T cells, B-cell-depleted T cells, or PBMCs.

The CDR3 runs to 13 residues. Germline CDR1 and CDR2: GTSNPN and SVGIG (reference sequence). V was cut by 0 bases and J by 5 bases, with 11 bases left in between. The data were produced by immunoSEQ multiplex PCR, yet TCRdb's version contains in-frame clones alone and is incomplete. Of 15,000 to 20,000 clones listed, about 87% are singletons. The sequence was collected from a woman aged 30 to 39 who had recovered from COVID-19. What was sequenced was PBMCs or T cells enriched from blood (not recorded which). The chain employs TRBV30 and TRBJ2-7; the D gene is possibly TRBD1 (5 bases). CDR3 bases: TGTGCCTGGAGTGTAGGGGCCGAGGACGAGCAGTACTTC. It is translated as CAWSVGAEDEQYF.